One sample yielded the 10 T cell receptor beta chains listed below, sequenced in a study of T cells in Graves' hyperthyroidism and ophthalmopathy. Amplification of TCR beta CDR3 regions was performed using RNA transcripts as template. Primed by the HTBI set, a first-round RT-PCR was run on the TCR CDR3. One entry per CDR3 protein results from TCRdb running MiXCR on the multiplex PCR reads. The table lists roughly 800,000 distinct CDR3 sequences, 35% to 45% of them singletons. Specimen: blood. These receptors all come from a man younger than 35 with Graves' hyperthyroidism.

The sample holds many counts of this clonotype. The rearrangement joins TRBV24-1 to TRBJ2-7, with TRBD2 matching 10 bases. V lost 3 bases to trimming and J lost 6 bases; unmatched junction nucleotides: 7. This CDR3 is 15 amino acids long. The V gene's germline CDR1 is KGHDR and CDR2 SFDVKD. CDR3 sequence reads: CATSDALSGRGEQYF. The CDR3 bases are TGTGCCACCAGTGATGCCCTGAGCGGGAGGGGCGAGCAGTACTTC.

J is TRBJ1-2 and V is TRBV12-3 or TRBV12-4, with a possible D match to TRBD1 (6 bases). The CDR3 extends over 13 amino acids. The V end lost 3 bases, the J end lost 7 bases, and 12 bases lay between the germline ends. CDR3 sequence: CASSFTGTSGYTF. In DNA form, the CDR3 reads TGTGCCAGCAGTTTCACAGGGACCTCTGGCTACACCTTC.

Turning to this clonotype: Given the absence of the conserved phenylalanine or tryptophan at the CDR3 end, a read error is likely. The limits of the CDR3 on the DNA are not certain, so only TCRdb's listed CDR3 is given. The CDR3 loop is CSARAGGA. The chain links TRBV20-1 to TRBJ1-1. In germline, CDR1 is DFQATT, CDR2 SNEGSKA (reference sequence). The CDR3 is made up of 8 amino acids, end residues included.

The chain combines TRBV28 with TRBJ1-5; 10 bases align to TRBD1. The CDR3 covers 15 residues. V shed 5 bases, J shed 2 bases, and the junction held 3 bases outside the gene matches. Germline loops: CDR1 MDHEN, CDR2 SYDVKM. CDR3 bases: TGTGCCAGCAGTGGGACAGGGGACGGCAATCAGCCCCAGCATTTT. It codes for CASSGTGDGNQPQHF.

As concerns this clonotype: Relative to the germline gene, one junction end is altered; a read error may explain this. The rearrangement joins TRBV19 to TRBJ1-5; a possible D gene is TRBD1 (5 bases). The CDR3 is 15 residues long. Germline V gene data show CDR1 as LNHDA and CDR2 as SQIVND (reference sequence). This chain's CDR3 is CASSRSGTGNQSQHF. The CDR3 nucleotides are TGTGCCAGTAGTCGTTCCGGGACGGGCAATCAGTCCCAGCATTTT.

V gene TRBV12-3 or TRBV12-4 combines with J gene TRBJ1-1; no reliable D call. Trimming stripped 3 bases from V and 1 base from J, with 6 bases between. This CDR3 has 13 amino acids. In DNA, the CDR3 is TGTGCCAGCAGTTTCATTAGGAACACTGAAGCTTTCTTT. As protein: CASSFIRNTEAFF.

This clonotype was detected a few times. The J gene is TRBJ2-7, the V gene TRBV10-3; 8 bases align to TRBD1. Germline trimming cut 2 bases from V and 4 bases from J; bases unmatched to any gene: 4. The CDR3 is made up of 14 amino acids. Germline CDR1 ENHRY, CDR2 SYGVKD. CDR3 in amino acids: CAISEGQGVYEQYF. CDR3 in DNA: TGTGCCATCAGTGAGGGACAGGGCGTATACGAGCAGTACTTC.

The chain uses TRBV19 and TRBJ1-5; D gene uncertain. CDR1 is LNHDA, CDR2 SQIVND, per germline (reference sequence). Trimming pared 3 bases from V and 11 bases from J, leaving 2 bases between. CDR3 length: 9 residues. The CDR3 bases are TGTGCCAGTAGTATGACCCAGCATTTT. Translated: CASSMTQHF.

The chain has TRBV6-1 and TRBJ2-7; D not certain. This CDR3 has 11 amino acids. The germline V gene encodes CDR1 MNHNS and CDR2 SASEGT. V was clipped by 5 bases and J by 7 bases, with 9 bases between them. The CDR3 bases are TGTGCCAGCAGTCGCTGGGGAGAGCAGTACTTC. This sequence encodes CASSRWGEQYF.

This clonotype was seen a handful of times. The chain employs TRBV7-9 and TRBJ1-4; D unresolved. There are 12 residues in the CDR3. Germline lookup yields CDR1 SEHNR and CDR2 FQNEAQ (reference sequence). V shed 6 bases and J shed 9 bases, with 11 bases lying between them. The CDR3 here is CASSLTGQKLFF. Written as DNA, the CDR3 is TGTGCCAGCAGTTTGACGGGCCAAAAACTGTTTTTT.